The rows below give T cell receptor beta chains drawn from one sample of a study of blood T cell repertoires in COVID-19. Generated by immunoSEQ multiplex PCR, the TCRdb table keeps only in-frame clones and is missing some. Among 240,000 or so clones listed, 88% were seen once. Input material: peripheral blood. The receptors come from a woman under 40 with acute or convalescent COVID-19. Both conserved end residues are part of each CDR3. Each record gives: J gene, D gene, V gene, clone size, CDR3 protein, CDR3 DNA. The D gene is left open where the match is weak. Clone size, where shown, is once, few, many, or a class for clones that have expanded.

>TRBJ2-3|TRBD2|TRBV9|.
CASSPIPLAGGTDTQYF
TGTGCCAGCAGCCCCATCCCACTAGCGGGGGGAACAGATACGCAGTATTTT
>TRBJ2-3|.|TRBV3-1/TRBV3-2|.
CASSQDWRQDTQYF
TGTGCCAGCAGCCAAGATTGGAGGCAAGATACGCAGTATTTT
>TRBJ1-1|.|TRBV29-1|few
CSGTVGHVTEAFF
TGCAGCGGGACAGTCGGACACGTCACTGAAGCTTTCTTT
>TRBJ2-7|TRBD1|TRBV14|.
CASSPTTGGSYEQYF
TGTGCCAGCAGCCCGACGACAGGGGGCTCTTACGAGCAGTACTTC
>TRBJ1-2|.|TRBV6-1|.
CASSERGSGHGYTF
TGTGCCAGCAGTGAGCGGGGTTCCGGGCATGGCTACACCTTC
>TRBJ2-1|TRBD2|TRBV19|.
CASRNSLAGLLGNEQFF
TGTGCCAGTAGAAATTCGCTAGCGGGGCTCCTAGGCAATGAGCAGTTCTTC
>TRBJ2-3|.|TRBV7-7|once
CASSSDPDTQYF
TGTGCTAGCAGCAGCGACCCAGATACGCAGTATTTT
>TRBJ2-3|.|TRBV7-2|.
CASSLAWATTDTQYF
TGTGCCAGCAGCTTAGCCTGGGCAACCACAGATACGCAGTATTTT
>TRBJ2-7|.|TRBV11-2|.
CASSLVGLGNYEQYF
TGTGCCAGCAGCTTAGTCGGCCTAGGAAATTACGAGCAGTACTTC
>TRBJ2-3|TRBD2|TRBV6-1|many
CASSEASGSTDTQYF
TGTGCCAGCAGTGAAGCTAGCGGGAGCACAGATACGCAGTATTTT
>TRBJ2-1|.|TRBV4-3|.
CASSHRRESYNEQFF
TGCGCCAGCAGCCACCGACGGGAGAGTTACAATGAGCAGTTCTTC
>TRBJ2-7|TRBD2|TRBV27|.
CASSRGASGRAYEQYF
TGTGCCAGCAGTAGGGGGGCTAGCGGGAGGGCCTACGAGCAGTACTTC
>TRBJ2-2|.|TRBV18|.
CASSPPPGGESGELFF
TGTGCCAGCTCACCACCGCCGGGGGGCGAATCCGGGGAGCTGTTTTTT
>TRBJ1-1|.|TRBV15|.
CATSRDHLGSGGEAFF
TGTGCCACCAGCAGAGATCATTTAGGGTCCGGAGGTGAAGCTTTCTTT
>TRBJ2-1|TRBD2|TRBV5-1|once
CASSFAGLAGYNEQFF
TGCGCCAGCAGCTTTGCGGGACTAGCGGGCTACAATGAGCAGTTCTTC
>TRBJ2-7|.|TRBV6-5|few
CASSYFKGAYEQYF
TGTGCCAGCAGTTACTTTAAAGGGGCCTACGAGCAGTACTTC
>TRBJ2-3|.|TRBV28|.
CASSSHQGITDTQYF
TGTGCCAGCAGTTCACATCAGGGGATTACAGATACGCAGTATTTT
>TRBJ2-7|.|TRBV3-1/TRBV3-2|.
CASSPLSVRGADEQYF
TGTGCCAGCAGCCCTCTATCAGTTCGGGGGGCCGACGAGCAGTACTTC
>TRBJ2-5|.|TRBV7-2|once
CASSLAVGQETQYF
TGTGCCAGCAGCTTAGCAGTCGGCCAAGAGACCCAGTACTTC
>TRBJ1-1|.|TRBV19|.
CASRAGWTEAFF
TGTGCCAGTAGGGCGGGGTGGACTGAAGCTTTCTTT
>TRBJ1-2|.|TRBV27|.
CASSLMSGGQSYGYTF
TGTGCCAGCAGTTTAATGTCCGGCGGGCAGAGCTATGGCTACACCTTC
>TRBJ2-3|TRBD2|TRBV19|.
CASSNGLAGVTDTQYF
TGTGCCAGTAGTAACGGACTAGCGGGAGTGACAGATACGCAGTATTTT
>TRBJ2-2|.|TRBV10-1|.
CASSAQGSGELFF
TGCGCCAGCAGTGCACAGGGATCCGGGGAGCTGTTTTTT
>TRBJ1-1|TRBD1|TRBV30|.
CAWSPVGQGMVTEAFF
TGTGCCTGGAGTCCGGTGGGACAGGGTATGGTCACTGAAGCTTTCTTT
>TRBJ2-3|.|TRBV10-1|.
CASSEYSSTDTQYF
TGCGCCAGCAGTGAGTACAGCAGCACAGATACGCAGTATTTT